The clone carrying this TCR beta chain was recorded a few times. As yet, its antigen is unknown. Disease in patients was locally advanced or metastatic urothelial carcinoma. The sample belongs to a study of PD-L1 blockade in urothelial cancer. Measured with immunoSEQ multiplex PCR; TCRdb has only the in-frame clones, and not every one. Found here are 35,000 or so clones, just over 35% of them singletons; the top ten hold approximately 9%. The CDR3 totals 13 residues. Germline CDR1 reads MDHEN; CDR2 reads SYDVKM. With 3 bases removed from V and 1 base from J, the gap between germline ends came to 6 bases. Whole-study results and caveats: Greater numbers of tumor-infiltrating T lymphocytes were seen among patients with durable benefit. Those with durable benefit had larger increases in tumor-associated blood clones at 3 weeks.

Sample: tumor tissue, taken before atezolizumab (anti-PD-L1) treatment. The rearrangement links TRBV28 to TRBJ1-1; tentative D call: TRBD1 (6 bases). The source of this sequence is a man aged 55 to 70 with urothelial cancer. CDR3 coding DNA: TGTGCCAGCAGTTTGACAGGGAACACTGAAGCTTTCTTT. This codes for CASSLTGNTEAFF.